These T cell receptor beta chains were read from a single sample in a study of cytomegalovirus exposure and HLA in healthy donors. Sequenced by immunoSEQ multiplex PCR; TCRdb stores in-frame clones only, minus some. Of about 120,000 clones in the sample, about four fifths are singletons; the top ten hold about 3.9%. The sample was PBMCs. These receptors all stem from a woman aged 25 to 39 in good health and CMV-seronegative. The CDR3 runs from the conserved cysteine through the conserved F or W. The D gene is left open where the match is weak. Only part of the rows carry a size: once, few, many, or a class if the clone is expanded.

cdr3_nt	cdr3_aa	v_call	j_call	d_call	clone_size
TGTGCCAGCAGCCCCCTCTACAATGAGCAGTTCTTC	CASSPLYNEQFF	TRBV6-6	TRBJ2-1	-	-
TGTGCCAGCAGTTTAAGCTCCGTGTTCATGTGGGGCTACACCTTC	CASSLSSVFMWGYTF	TRBV27	TRBJ1-2	-	-
TGCGCCAGCAGTGAGTACGGCGGGATGACCTACAATGAGCAGTTCTTC	CASSEYGGMTYNEQFF	TRBV10-1	TRBJ2-1	-	few
TGTGCCAGCTCACCACGGACAGACAATGAGCAGTTCTTC	CASSPRTDNEQFF	TRBV18	TRBJ2-1	-	-
TGTGCCAGCAGGGCAGCCGGGGGGACCCAGTACTTC	CASRAAGGTQYF	TRBV28	TRBJ2-5	-	-
TGTGCCAGCAGCTTATTACTAGCGGGTAGAAATGAGCAGTTCTTC	CASSLLLAGRNEQFF	TRBV7-9	TRBJ2-1	TRBD2	once
TGTGCCAGCAGTGAGTCCCTAGCGGGGTACAATGAGCAGTTCTTC	CASSESLAGYNEQFF	TRBV6-4	TRBJ2-1	TRBD2	-
TGTGCCAGCAGCGTAGTAGCGACCAGCGAGGGCGAGCAGTACTTC	CASSVVATSEGEQYF	TRBV9	TRBJ2-7	-	-
TGTGCCAGCAGTCCCCAACAGGGGATAGACACTGAAGCTTTCTTT	CASSPQQGIDTEAFF	TRBV27	TRBJ1-1	TRBD1	-
TGCGCCAGCAGCCCATTGGCGGGAGCCGTCACAGATACGCAGTATTTT	CASSPLAGAVTDTQYF	TRBV5-1	TRBJ2-3	TRBD2	-
TGTGCCAGCTCATTTTACGTAGGACGGGGCTCTGGGGCCAACGTCCTGACTTTC	CASSFYVGRGSGANVLTF	TRBV18	TRBJ2-6	-	-
TGTGCCAGCAGTGACCTGGCCCTTGGAGGCACAGATACGCAGTATTTT	CASSDLALGGTDTQYF	TRBV2	TRBJ2-3	-	-
TGTGCCAGCTCACCAAAACTAGCGGGGGTTTCCTACGAGCAGTACTTC	CASSPKLAGVSYEQYF	TRBV18	TRBJ2-7	TRBD2	-
TGTGCCAGCAGCCTTTCTGGCGGCCCATACAATGAGCAGTTCTTC	CASSLSGGPYNEQFF	TRBV11-3	TRBJ2-1	-	-
TGTGCCAGCAGGTTACAGGGAACTGAAGCTTTCTTT	CASRLQGTEAFF	TRBV2	TRBJ1-1	-	-